These 5 T cell receptor beta chains share one sample of origin, sequenced in a study of control samples from healthy donors and cancer patients. Using immunoSEQ multiplex PCR, the repertoire was profiled, and TCRdb retains in-frame clones only, with some absent. The data show roughly 130,000 clones, with approximately 90% seen just once and 8.6% held by the top ten. The sequencing sample was made of blood. These receptors were taken from a man aged 18 to 29 in good health.

This chain connects TRBV4-2 to TRBJ2-5, with 9 bases matching TRBD2. The CDR3 totals 13 residues. Germline V gene sequence: CDR1 LGHNA, CDR2 YNFKEQ. V was clipped by 6 bases and J by 5 bases; unmatched bases: 4. The CDR3 loop reads CASRREGFETQYF. DNA of the CDR3: TGTGCCAGCAGGCGGGAGGGGTTCGAGACCCAGTACTTC.

V gene TRBV11-3 combines with J gene TRBJ2-6; 7 bases match TRBD2. CDR3 size: 19 residues. CDR1 is SGHNT, CDR2 YENEEA, per germline. The V and J ends lost 4 bases and 0 bases, in that order; junction bases with no gene match: 12. CDR3 loop: CASSSLGGEARSGANVLTF. In nucleotides, the CDR3 is TGTGCCAGCAGCTCGCTGGGGGGGGAGGCCCGCTCTGGGGCCAACGTCCTGACTTTC.

The chain recombines TRBV19 with TRBJ1-1; 7 bases fit TRBD1. The V and J ends lost 4 bases and 1 base, in that order; junction bases with no gene match: 3. The germline gives CDR1 LNHDA, CDR2 SQIVND (reference sequence). This CDR3 region has 14 residues. CDR3 residues: CASSTGQPNTEAFF. CDR3 bases: TGTGCCAGTAGTACGGGACAGCCGAACACTGAAGCTTTCTTT.

The chain combines TRBV29-1 with TRBJ1-2; unclear D gene. The CDR3 totals 14 residues. Trimming took 3 bases from V and 3 from J, leaving 14 bases between them. The germline CDR1 and CDR2 sequences are SQVTM and ANQGSEA. The CDR3 protein is CSVEPRLRDYGYTF. In nucleotides, the CDR3 is TGCAGCGTTGAGCCCCGGCTTCGTGACTATGGCTACACCTTC.

The genes are TRBV5-1 and TRBJ2-2, with 7 bases identical to TRBD1. The ends lost 8 bases at V and 0 bases at J; junction bases unmatched: 7. CDR1 is SGHRS, CDR2 YFSETQ, per germline. CDR3 length equals 15 residues. Here the CDR3 DNA reads TGCGCCAGTGCCGGGACAGTGTCGAACACCGGGGAGCTGTTTTTT. This gives the protein CASAGTVSNTGELFF.